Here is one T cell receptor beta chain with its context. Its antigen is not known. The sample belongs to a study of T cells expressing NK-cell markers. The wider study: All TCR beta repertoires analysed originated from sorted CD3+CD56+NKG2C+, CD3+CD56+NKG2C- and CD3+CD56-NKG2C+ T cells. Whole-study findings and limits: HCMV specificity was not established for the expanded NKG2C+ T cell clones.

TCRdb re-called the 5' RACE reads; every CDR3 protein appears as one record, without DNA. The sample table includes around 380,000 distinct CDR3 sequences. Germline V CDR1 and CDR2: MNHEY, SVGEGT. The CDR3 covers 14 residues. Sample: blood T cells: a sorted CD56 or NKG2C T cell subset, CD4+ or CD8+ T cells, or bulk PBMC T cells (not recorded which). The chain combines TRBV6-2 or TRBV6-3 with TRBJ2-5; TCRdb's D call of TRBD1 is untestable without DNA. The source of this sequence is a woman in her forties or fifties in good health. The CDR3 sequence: CASSYDSGGETQYF.